One sample yielded the 5 T cell receptor beta chains listed below, sequenced in a study of T cells in Graves' hyperthyroidism and ophthalmopathy. RNA transcripts yielded amplified TCR beta CDR3 regions. HTBI primers drove first-round RT-PCR of the TCR CDR3. TCRdb reprocessed the multiplex PCR reads with MiXCR, giving one entry per CDR3 protein. This sample carries 220,000 or so distinct CDR3 sequences, less than 20% of them seen once, and the ten largest clones take around 26%. The sample comprised blood. The receptors shown here come from a woman younger than 35 with Graves' ophthalmopathy.

The chain links TRBV5-1 to TRBJ2-1; 15 bases line up with TRBD2. V was pared by 5 bases and J by 4 bases, with 7 bases of the junction left unmatched. CDR3 length: 17 residues. Germline V CDR1 and CDR2: SGHRS, YFSETQ. CDR3 coding DNA: TGCGCCAGCAGAGGACTAGCGGGGGGGCAGGGATACAATGAGCAGTTCTTC. The encoded protein is CASRGLAGGQGYNEQFF.

This clonotype was counted many times. The chain uses TRBV10-2 and TRBJ2-3; 10 nucleotides line up with TRBD2. This CDR3 is 15 amino acids long. Germline assignment: CDR1 WSHSY and CDR2 SAAADI. Losses at the gene ends were 4 bases for V and 4 bases for J; bases not matched to a gene: 5. The CDR3 loop reads CASSGQRGGPDTQYF. For the CDR3, the DNA is TGCGCCAGCAGTGGTCAGCGGGGGGGCCCAGATACGCAGTATTTT.

This clonotype was detected many times. The V call is TRBV20-1, the J call TRBJ2-7, with 8 positions matching TRBD2. The CDR3 consists of 13 residues. Looked up from germline, CDR1 is DFQATT and CDR2 is SNEGSKA (reference sequence). Trimming removed 7 bases from V and 6 bases from J; junction bases left unmatched: 11. Here the CDR3 reads CSVSWREVGEQYF. The CDR3 DNA sequence: TGCAGTGTCTCTTGGCGGGAGGTAGGCGAGCAGTACTTC.

This clonotype was counted ten times or more. J is TRBJ1-1 and V is TRBV20-1; the match to TRBD1 covers 7 bases. The CDR3 contains 15 residues. The V segment lost 2 bases and the J segment 5 bases; nucleotides outside the gene matches: 11. CDR1 DFQATT and CDR2 SNEGSKA come from the germline V gene (reference sequence). This CDR3 is CSARFGLTGLTEAFF. DNA for the CDR3: TGCAGTGCTAGATTCGGGCTGACAGGGTTAACTGAAGCTTTCTTT.

In its sample, this clonotype was seen many times. The chain employs TRBV27 and TRBJ1-1, with TRBD1 as a possible D gene (6 bases). The CDR3 is 14 residues long. Trimming left V 6 bases short and J 4 bases short, with 15 bases between. The germline V gene encodes CDR1 MNHEY and CDR2 SMNVEV (reference sequence). The CDR3 sequence: CASSLLGGITEAFF. DNA for the CDR3: TGTGCCAGCAGCCTCCTCGGGGGCATCACTGAAGCTTTCTTT.